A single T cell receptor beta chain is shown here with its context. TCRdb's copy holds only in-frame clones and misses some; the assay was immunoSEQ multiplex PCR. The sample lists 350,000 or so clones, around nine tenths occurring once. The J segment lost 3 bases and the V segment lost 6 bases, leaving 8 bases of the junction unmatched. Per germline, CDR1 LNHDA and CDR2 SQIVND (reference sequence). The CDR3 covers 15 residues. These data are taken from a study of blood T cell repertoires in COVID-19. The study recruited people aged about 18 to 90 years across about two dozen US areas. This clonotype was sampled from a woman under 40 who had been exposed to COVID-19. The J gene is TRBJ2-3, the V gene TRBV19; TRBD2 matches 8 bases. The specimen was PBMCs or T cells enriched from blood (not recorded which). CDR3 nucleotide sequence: TGTGCCAGTAGGGGGGTAGCGGGGCTTACAGATACGCAGTATTTT. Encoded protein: CASRGVAGLTDTQYF.